The text below deals with one T cell receptor beta chain. TCRdb keeps only in-frame clones here, not all; method: immunoSEQ multiplex PCR. The data contain 50,000 to 55,000 clones, more than 75% of them singletons. Trimming took 6 bases from V and 5 from J; bases not matched to a gene: 7. The germline CDR1 and CDR2 sequences are SNHLY and FYNNEI. CDR3 length: 14 residues. The data were taken from a study of blood T cell repertoires in COVID-19. The TCR comes from a man aged 50-59 years with acute or convalescent COVID-19. The chain carries TRBV2 and TRBJ2-7; 10 bases match TRBD1. Sequencing was performed on peripheral blood. CDR3 sequence reads: CASRTGQGYNEQYF. CDR3 bases: TGTGCCAGCAGAACGGGACAGGGGTATAACGAGCAGTACTTC. Combining the CDR3 with reference TRBV2 and TRBJ2-7 gives the whole variable domain EPEVTQTPSHQVTQMGQEVILRCVPISNHLYFYWYRQILGQKVEFLVSFYNNEISEKSEIFDDQFSVERPDGSNFTLKIRSTKLEDSAMYFCASRTGQGYNEQYFGPGTRLTVT.